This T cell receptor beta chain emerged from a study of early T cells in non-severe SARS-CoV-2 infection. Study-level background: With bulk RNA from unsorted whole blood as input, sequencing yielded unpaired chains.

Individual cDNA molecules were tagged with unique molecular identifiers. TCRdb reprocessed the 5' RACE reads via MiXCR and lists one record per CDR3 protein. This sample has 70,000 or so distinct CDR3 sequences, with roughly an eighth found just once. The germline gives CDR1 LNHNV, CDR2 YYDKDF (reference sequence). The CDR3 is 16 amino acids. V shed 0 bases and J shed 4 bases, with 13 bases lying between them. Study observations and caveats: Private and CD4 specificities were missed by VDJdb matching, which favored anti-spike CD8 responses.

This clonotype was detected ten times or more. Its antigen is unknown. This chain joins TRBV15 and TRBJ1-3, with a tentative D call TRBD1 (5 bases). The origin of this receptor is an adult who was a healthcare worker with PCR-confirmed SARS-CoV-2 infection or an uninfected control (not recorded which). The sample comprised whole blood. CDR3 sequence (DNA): TGTGCCACCAGCAGAGATAACCCGGGGGAAGGAAACACCATATATTTT. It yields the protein CATSRDNPGEGNTIYF.